This T cell receptor beta chain originates from a study of regulatory T cells in long-lasting Graves disease. CDR3 size: 14 residues. The J segment lost 2 bases and the V segment lost 4 bases, leaving 6 bases of the junction unmatched. Germline V CDR1 and CDR2: SQVTM, ANQGSEA. As for time point: newly diagnosed GD, antithyroid drugs for less than 3 months. Following extraction of RNA from PBMCs, that RNA was used to make the TCR library. This clonotype appeared many times. Building of the TCR beta libraries involved iRepertoire HTBI primers and Arm-PCR of CDR3 regions. TCRdb reprocessed the multiplex PCR reads with MiXCR, giving one entry per CDR3 protein. This table holds 300,000 to 400,000 distinct CDR3 sequences, around a sixth found once.

The starting material was peripheral blood mononuclear cells (PBMCs), obtained at new diagnosis, from a patient treated with antithyroid drugs. The chain is built from TRBV29-1 and TRBJ2-5; 8 bases fit TRBD2. This TCR came from a female donor with Graves disease. The CDR3 spells CSVGAGTRQETQYF. The CDR3 DNA reads TGCAGCGTTGGCGCCGGGACTAGGCAAGAGACCCAGTACTTC.